The 21 T cell receptor beta chains presented below share a single source sample, sequenced in a study of cytomegalovirus exposure and HLA in healthy donors. A multiplex PCR was run with 60 Vbeta primers and 13 Jbeta primers. Generated by immunoSEQ multiplex PCR, the TCRdb table keeps only in-frame clones and is missing some. The table has some 150,000 clones, roughly four fifths seen once. Sequencing used PBMCs. These receptor sequences come from a man between 35 and 55 years old in good health and CMV-seropositive.

The CDR3 nucleotides read TGTGCCACCAGCAGAGATGGCGGAGGGTGGAGTAGTTCTAGCACAGATACGCAGTATTTT. Its translation: CATSRDGGGWSSSSTDTQYF. The rearrangement links TRBV15 to TRBJ2-3, with a weak D call TRBD2 (6 bases). The ends were cut back, 0 bases at V and 0 bases at J, with 22 bases in the middle. This CDR3 region has 20 residues. Germline lookup yields CDR1 LNHNV and CDR2 YYDKDF (reference sequence). Drawing the rest from reference TRBV15 and TRBJ2-3, the complete variable domain is DAMVIQNPRYQVTQFGKPVTLSCSQTLNHNVMYWYQQKSSQAPKLLFHYYDKDFNNEADTPDNFQSRRPNTSFCFLDIRSPGLGDTAMYLCATSRDGGGWSSSSTDTQYFGPGTRLTVL.

V usage is TRBV27 and J usage is TRBJ1-5; no clear D gene. Germline values: CDR1 MNHEY, CDR2 SMNVEV (reference sequence). CDR3 length: 15 amino acids. Trimming removed 4 bases at V and 0 bases at J, with 10 bases between. For the CDR3, the DNA is TGTGCCAGCAGTTCCTTGAGCCGTAGCAATCAGCCCCAGCATTTT. Translating it yields CASSSLSRSNQPQHF.

This clone was seen more than once but under ten times. The rearrangement links TRBV5-6 to TRBJ2-1; unclear D gene. Trimming removed 5 bases at V and 5 bases at J, with 5 bases between. CDR3 length equals 11 residues. Germline values: CDR1 SGHDT, CDR2 YYEEEE. The CDR3 region is CASRAHNEQFF. The CDR3 DNA reads TGTGCCAGCAGGGCTCACAATGAGCAGTTCTTC. Full variable domain (missing parts from reference TRBV5-6 and TRBJ2-1): DAGVTQSPTHLIKTRGQQVTLRCSPKSGHDTVSWYQQALGQGPQFIFQYYEEEERQRGNFPDRFSGHQFPNYSSELNVNALLLGDSALYLCASRAHNEQFFGPGTRLTVL.

V is TRBV11-2 and J is TRBJ1-1; tentative D call: TRBD1 (5 bases). CDR3 size: 14 residues. V lost 3 bases to trimming and J lost 2 bases, with 10 bases between them. Germline V gives CDR1 SGHAT, CDR2 FQNNGV. The CDR3 DNA reads as TGTGCCAGCAGCTTGGCAGGGCCCAACACTGAAGCTTTCTTT. Translation gives CASSLAGPNTEAFF.

As for this clone: The same CDR3 also results from other DNA sequences found in this sample. V and J are TRBV7-9 and TRBJ1-1; no clear D gene. V was cut by 6 bases and J by 1 base, with 9 bases left in between. The CDR3 has 13 amino acids. Germline lookup yields CDR1 SEHNR and CDR2 FQNEAQ (reference sequence). This CDR3 is CASSFFQNTEAFF. The CDR3, as DNA: TGTGCCAGCAGTTTTTTTCAGAACACTGAAGCTTTCTTT.

The rearrangement joins TRBV27 to TRBJ1-1; 7 bases are a match to TRBD1. This CDR3 has 13 residues. Germline V gives CDR1 MNHEY, CDR2 SMNVEV (reference sequence). Trimming removed 4 bases from V and 3 bases from J; junction bases left unmatched: 2. CDR3 sequence: CASSWDSHTEAFF. In DNA, the CDR3 is TGTGCCAGCAGTTGGGACAGCCACACTGAAGCTTTCTTT.

V and J are TRBV7-6 and TRBJ2-2, with TRBD2 as a possible D gene (6 bases). Trimming shortened V by 9 bases and J by 1 base, and 12 bases separated the two germline ends. The length of the CDR3 is 14 residues. CDR1 and CDR2 (germline): SGHVS, FNYEAQ. CDR3 region: CASKLAENTGELFF. The CDR3 nucleotides are TGTGCCAGTAAACTAGCCGAGAACACCGGGGAGCTGTTTTTT.

J is TRBJ1-4 and V is TRBV5-1, with D possibly being TRBD1 (5 bases). The germline gives CDR1 SGHRS, CDR2 YFSETQ. The CDR3 loop spans 14 amino acids. The V end lost 7 bases, the J end lost 8 bases, and 18 bases lay between the germline ends. The CDR3 DNA follows: TGCGCCAGCGCGACGGATGGGGCTGGAGAAAAACTGTTTTTT. This codes for CASATDGAGEKLFF.

The V gene is TRBV12-1, the J gene TRBJ2-5; TRBD2, as called in the table, went unchecked against the DNA. TRBV12-1 is deemed a pseudogene. This CDR3 is built from 14 residues. This CDR3 reads CASSLGGLQETQYF. Written as DNA, the CDR3 is TGTGCCAGCAGCTTGGGGGGGCTCCAAGAGACCCAGTACTTC.

J is TRBJ1-1 and V is TRBV30; no firm D call. Between the trimmed V and J ends, which lost 2 bases and 7 bases, there was a span of 8 bases. Looked up from germline, CDR1 is GTSNPN and CDR2 is SVGIG (reference sequence). This CDR3 region has 11 residues. The CDR3, as DNA: TGTGCCTGGAGTTGGGCGGGTGAAGCTTTCTTT. This translates into CAWSWAGEAFF.

The rearrangement uses TRBV21-1 and TRBJ2-1; the table's D call, TRBD2, was not checked against the DNA. TRBV21-1 is a pseudogene segment. This CDR3 is built from 16 residues. In DNA, the CDR3 is TGTGCCAGCAGCAAAGCGCTATACGCGACCTACAATGAGCAGTTCTTC. It yields the protein CASSKALYATYNEQFF.

The J gene is TRBJ2-3, the V gene TRBV4-1, with D possibly matching TRBD2 (6 bases). The CDR3 is 14 amino acids. V was shortened by 4 bases and J by 1 base, with 9 bases between the two germline ends. Germline CDR1 MGHRA, CDR2 YSYEKL. CDR3 nucleotide sequence: TGCGCCAGCAGCCTCTGGGGGGGCACAGATACGCAGTATTTT. Translated: CASSLWGGTDTQYF.

V is TRBV7-2 and J is TRBJ2-1; D is possibly TRBD2 (7 bases). The germline V gene has CDR1 SGHTA and CDR2 FQGNSA. The CDR3 sequence is 14 residues long. Trimming stripped 5 bases from V and 7 bases from J, with 15 bases between. The CDR3 DNA reads as TGTGCCAGCAGCCCTGGGGGGGCGGGGAATGAGCAGTTCTTC. Encoded protein: CASSPGGAGNEQFF.

The genes are TRBV10-3 and TRBJ2-3; perhaps TRBD2 as D (5 bases). Germline-derived CDR1 and CDR2 are ENHRY and SYGVKD. With 0 bases removed from V and 1 base from J, the gap between germline ends came to 11 bases. This CDR3 region has 16 residues. CDR3 sequence reads: CAISESGRSGTDTQYF. CDR3 in DNA: TGTGCCATCAGTGAGTCGGGGAGATCAGGCACAGATACGCAGTATTTT.

This rearrangement joins TRBV11-2 to TRBJ2-7, with 9 bases that match TRBD1. In germline, CDR1 is SGHAT, CDR2 FQNNGV. This CDR3 spans 14 amino acids. V shed 6 bases and J 2 bases; nucleotides not matched to a gene: 5. CDR3 nucleotides: TGTGCCAGCAGTACCGGGACAGGGACCTACGAGCAGTACTTC. Translation gives CASSTGTGTYEQYF.

This clone was counted a single time. The chain has TRBV7-9 and TRBJ1-2; no reliable D call. V dropped 4 bases and J dropped 8 bases, with 14 bases sitting between them. The CDR3 is 13 amino acids. Germline CDR1 reads SEHNR; CDR2 reads FQNEAQ (reference sequence). CDR3 sequence: CASSSKGGGGYTF. CDR3 DNA: TGTGCCAGCAGCTCTAAGGGTGGCGGGGGCTACACCTTC.

The V call is TRBV30, the J call TRBJ2-3, with D tentatively TRBD2 (5 bases). Germline CDR1 reads GTSNPN; CDR2 reads SVGIG (reference sequence). This CDR3 has 15 amino acids. Trimming removed 4 bases at V and 4 bases at J, with 18 bases between. The CDR3 DNA is TGTGCCTGGACCCTTGGAGGTAGTCATGCAGATACGCAGTATTTT. Translation gives CAWTLGGSHADTQYF.

The chain uses TRBV4-1 and TRBJ2-6; a weak D match, TRBD2 (5 bases). CDR1 is MGHRA and CDR2 is YSYEKL in the germline V gene. The germline V and J ends were trimmed by 8 bases and 0 bases, with 20 bases remaining between them. The CDR3 contains 18 residues. The CDR3 nucleotides read TGCGCCAGCTCATTCAGGTCAGGAGGACCCTCTGGGGCCAACGTCCTGACTTTC. It is translated as CASSFRSGGPSGANVLTF.

CDR3: CASSRIEVEQFF. CDR3 sequence (DNA): TGTGCCAGCAGCCGTATTGAGGTCGAGCAGTTCTTC. The chain combines TRBV7-6 with TRBJ2-1; D unclear. Germline assignment: CDR1 SGHVS and CDR2 FNYEAQ. The CDR3 is made up of 12 amino acids. With 5 bases removed from V and 10 bases from J, the gap between germline ends came to 12 bases.

The chain uses TRBV28 and TRBJ2-7; TRBD2 is a possible D gene (5 bases). Germline CDR1 MDHEN, CDR2 SYDVKM. V lost 4 bases and J lost 5, with 12 bases in between. This CDR3 has 13 amino acids. CDR3 bases: TGTGCCAGCAGTTGGGGTCCGCGGGACGAGCAGTACTTC. As protein: CASSWGPRDEQYF. The full variable domain, in which reference TRBV28 and TRBJ2-7 provide the parts outside the CDR3, is DVKVTQSSRYLVKRTGEKVFLECVQDMDHENMFWYRQDPGLGLRLIYFSYDVKMKEKGDIPEGYSVSREKKERFSLILESASTNQTSMYLCASSWGPRDEQYFGPGTRLTVT.

This chain joins TRBV23-1 and TRBJ2-1, with 10 nucleotides matching TRBD2. TRBV23-1 falls under the ORF class, with uncertain function. The V and J ends lost 8 bases and 8 bases, in that order; junction bases with no gene match: 15. The CDR3 loop spans 16 amino acids. CDR3 DNA sequence: TGCGCCAGCGGAGGGGAGCGGGAGGGCCTCTGGGATGAGCAGTTCTTC. Its protein product is CASGGEREGLWDEQFF.